A selection of T cell receptor beta chains follows, all from one sample in a study of blood T cell repertoires in COVID-19. TCRdb's table, derived via immunoSEQ multiplex PCR, lists solely in-frame clones and lacks some. The data contain around 80,000 clones, about 70% of them singletons. Sequencing used peripheral blood. These receptors all come from a man aged 50 to 59 with active or convalescent COVID-19. Each CDR3 is given with its conserved first and last residue. A D gene is named only where the DNA matches it firmly. Expanded clones are given a class, and other clones once, few, many or no size at all.

TRBV19,TRBJ1-2,TRBD1,NA,CASSISPGQGYGYTF,TGTGCCAGTAGTATCTCACCGGGACAGGGCTATGGCTACACCTTC
TRBV13,TRBJ2-3,NA,NA,CASSLAESTDTQYF,TGTGCCAGCAGCTTGGCGGAGAGCACAGATACGCAGTATTTT
TRBV11-2,TRBJ2-4,NA,NA,CASSPSAVAKNIQYF,TGTGCCAGCAGCCCGTCGGCGGTAGCCAAAAACATTCAGTACTTC
TRBV5-1,TRBJ2-3,TRBD1,NA,CASSLGQGADTQYF,TGCGCCAGCAGCTTGGGGCAGGGGGCAGATACGCAGTATTTT
TRBV7-2,TRBJ1-1,NA,NA,CASRPWTVDATEAFF,TGTGCCAGCAGACCTTGGACAGTCGACGCCACTGAAGCTTTCTTT
TRBV19,TRBJ2-7,TRBD1,NA,CASGTGGADEQYF,TGTGCCAGTGGGACAGGGGGCGCGGACGAGCAGTACTTC
TRBV9,TRBJ1-1,NA,NA,CASSLMGGTPTEAFF,TGTGCCAGCAGCTTGATGGGGGGGACCCCTACTGAAGCTTTCTTT
TRBV5-4,TRBJ1-1,TRBD1,NA,CASRTQTGINTEAFF,TGTGCCAGCAGGACCCAGACAGGGATAAACACTGAAGCTTTCTTT
TRBV11-2,TRBJ2-2,NA,once,CASSKVRTGTGELFF,TGTGCCAGCAGCAAAGTCCGTACGGGCACCGGGGAGCTGTTTTTT
TRBV10-3,TRBJ1-5,NA,NA,CAISAGGNQPQHF,TGTGCCATCAGTGCGGGAGGCAATCAGCCCCAGCATTTT
TRBV6-5,TRBJ2-7,TRBD1,NA,CASGRRTGGYEQYF,TGTGCCAGCGGCCGCCGGACAGGGGGCTACGAGCAGTACTTC
TRBV21-1,TRBJ1-3,NA,NA,CASSKVGRDRVIRNTIYF,TGTGCCAGCAGCAAAGTAGGGCGGGACAGGGTAATAAGAAACACCATATATTTT
TRBV5-8,TRBJ2-1,NA,few,CASSRRGLSSYNEQFF,TGTGCCAGCAGCCGACGGGGTTTGAGCTCCTACAATGAGCAGTTCTTC
TRBV6-1,TRBJ1-1,NA,NA,CASSELLQGGEAFF,TGTGCCAGCAGTGAGCTATTACAGGGCGGTGAAGCTTTCTTT
TRBV5-6,TRBJ1-6,NA,NA,CASSLGRPAREPLHF,TGTGCCAGCAGCTTGGGAAGGCCGGCCCGGGAACCCCTCCACTTT
TRBV6-6,TRBJ2-3,NA,NA,CASSYPSTDTQYF,TGTGCCAGCAGTTACCCTAGCACAGATACGCAGTATTTT
TRBV10-3,TRBJ2-3,TRBD2,NA,CAIRAGTSGGADTQYF,TGTGCCATCAGGGCCGGGACTAGCGGGGGGGCTGATACGCAGTATTTT
TRBV7-6,TRBJ2-1,NA,NA,CASSPGAPGQFF,TGTGCCAGCAGCCCGGGAGCTCCCGGGCAGTTCTTC
TRBV19,TRBJ1-2,NA,NA,CASSPRDTYGYTF,TGTGCCAGTAGTCCCCGGGACACCTATGGCTACACCTTC
TRBV12-3/TRBV12-4,TRBJ2-7,TRBD1,NA,CASTKTGNEQYF,TGTGCCAGCACCAAGACAGGGAACGAGCAGTACTTC
TRBV4-3,TRBJ1-2,TRBD1,few,CASSQGRQGWGLNYGYTF,TGCGCCAGCAGCCAAGGAAGACAGGGGTGGGGGCTTAACTATGGCTACACCTTC
TRBV21-1,TRBJ2-7,NA,NA,CASPKTAPGDEQYF,TGTGCCAGCCCAAAGACTGCGCCAGGGGACGAGCAGTACTTC
TRBV7-9,TRBJ2-7,NA,once,CASSLGELFYEQYF,TGTGCCAGCAGCTTAGGGGAGTTATTCTACGAGCAGTACTTC
TRBV27,TRBJ2-7,TRBD1,NA,CASSRRGTGGYEQYF,TGTGCCAGCAGCAGGAGGGGGACAGGGGGTTACGAGCAGTACTTC
TRBV9,TRBJ2-1,NA,NA,CASSVQSVNEQFF,TGTGCCAGCAGCGTGCAATCGGTCAATGAGCAGTTCTTC
TRBV2,TRBJ2-2,NA,many,CASRRLGLSSGELFF,TGTGCCAGCCGTCGCCTGGGGCTCTCATCGGGGGAGCTGTTTTTT